One sample yielded the 20 T cell receptor beta chains listed below, sequenced in a study of OX40 agonist ivuxolimab in advanced cancers. Using immunoSEQ multiplex PCR, the repertoire was profiled, and TCRdb retains in-frame clones only, with some absent. The profile covers 76,000 or so clones, with approximately 85% appearing a single time and approximately 0.65% taken by the ten largest. The sample here was CD4+ or CD8+ T cells sorted from blood, taken in a trial of the OX40 agonist ivuxolimab. The receptors here all came from an adult with an advanced solid tumor such as melanoma, head and neck, liver or kidney cancer.

The chain recombines TRBV5-1 with TRBJ2-7, with D tentatively TRBD2 (5 bases). Germline values: CDR1 SGHRS, CDR2 YFSETQ. Trimming cost V 4 bases and J 11 bases, with 19 bases left between them. This CDR3 has 13 amino acids. CDR3 loop: CASSLREGREKYF. CDR3 DNA: TGCGCCAGCAGCCTCCGGGAAGGGAGAGAGAAGTACTTC.

The chain joins TRBV5-1 to TRBJ2-2; D unresolved. This CDR3 spans 15 amino acids. Trimming took 1 base from V and 0 from J, leaving 7 bases between them. Germline V gene sequence: CDR1 SGHRS, CDR2 YFSETQ. The CDR3 region is CASSLRQSNTGELFF. For the CDR3, the DNA is TGCGCCAGCAGCTTGCGTCAGTCGAACACCGGGGAGCTGTTTTTT. The full variable domain, rest sourced from reference TRBV5-1 and TRBJ2-2, is KAGVTQTPRYLIKTRGQQVTLSCSPISGHRSVSWYQQTPGQGLQFLFEYFSETQRNKGNFPGRFSGRQFSNSRSEMNVSTLELGDSALYLCASSLRQSNTGELFFGEGSRLTVL.

J is TRBJ1-3 and V is TRBV7-6; D is ambiguous. The CDR3 length is 14 residues. Trimming removed 1 base at V and 2 bases at J, with 6 bases between. Germline V gene lookup returns CDR1 SGHVS and CDR2 FNYEAQ. CDR3 nucleotides: TGTGCCAGCAGCTTAGTCCAGCCTGGAAACACCATATATTTT. Amino acid sequence: CASSLVQPGNTIYF. Together with reference TRBV7-6 and TRBJ1-3, the CDR3 gives the full variable domain: GAGVSQSPRYKVTKRGQDVALRCDPISGHVSLYWYRQALGQGPEFLTYFNYEAQQDKSGLPNDRFSAERPEGSISTLTIQRTEQRDSAMYRCASSLVQPGNTIYFGEGSWLTVV.

This sequence joins TRBV27 and TRBJ2-2; D unclear. The V end lost 7 bases, the J end lost 6 bases, and 3 bases lay between the germline ends. This CDR3 is built from 10 residues. Germline loops: CDR1 MNHEY, CDR2 SMNVEV (reference sequence). DNA of the CDR3: TGTGCCAGCAACGCCGGGGAGCTGTTTTTT. Protein product: CASNAGELFF.

The chain carries TRBV9 and TRBJ2-6; D is unresolved. V was trimmed by 4 bases and J by 0 bases, leaving 11 bases between them. This CDR3 has 16 amino acids. Germline CDR1 SGDLS, CDR2 YYNGEE. In nucleotides, the CDR3 is TGTGCCAGCAGCTCACCCCGGAGCTCTGGGGCCAACGTCCTGACTTTC. Translating gives CASSSPRSSGANVLTF. Filled out from reference TRBV9 and TRBJ2-6, the complete variable domain reads DSGVTQTPKHLITATGQRVTLRCSPRSGDLSVYWYQQSLDQGLQFLIQYYNGEERAKGNILERFSAQQFPDLHSELNLSSLELGDSALYFCASSSPRSSGANVLTFGAGSRLTVL.

The chain links TRBV5-6 to TRBJ2-3; the D gene is possibly TRBD2 (6 bases). CDR1 is SGHDT, CDR2 YYEEEE, per germline. V lost 0 bases to trimming and J lost 3 bases, with 8 bases between them. The CDR3 has 14 amino acids. CDR3 residues: CASSLEEGTDTQYF. The DNA for the CDR3 is TGTGCCAGCAGCTTGGAGGAGGGAACAGATACGCAGTATTTT.

The chain couples TRBV29-1 to TRBJ2-7, with D uncertain. The germline CDR1 and CDR2 sequences are SQVTM and ANQGSEA. With 5 bases removed from V and 1 base from J, the gap between germline ends came to 15 bases. The CDR3 covers 14 residues. The CDR3 region has the DNA TGCAGCGTTCGGGCCCTAAAAGGGTCCTACGAGCAGTACTTC. It specifies CSVRALKGSYEQYF.

CDR3 sequence (DNA): TGTGCCAGCTCAGAAGGGACGTATGGAAACACCATATATTTT. It encodes CASSEGTYGNTIYF. The rearrangement links TRBV18 to TRBJ1-3; D may be TRBD1 (5 bases). The CDR3 consists of 14 residues. Germline V lookup: CDR1 KGHSH, CDR2 LQKENI. V was trimmed by 5 bases and J by 3 bases, leaving 11 bases between them.

The rearrangement links TRBV6-1 to TRBJ2-3; 9 nucleotides match TRBD1. J gave up 4 bases and V 4 bases, and 6 bases lay outside the gene matches. Germline values: CDR1 MNHNS, CDR2 SASEGT. The CDR3 is 15 residues long. CDR3 nucleotide sequence: TGTGCCAGCAGTGGACAGGGGGTAGCGGCAGATACGCAGTATTTT. This sequence encodes CASSGQGVAADTQYF.

The genes are TRBV5-1 and TRBJ1-2; 7 bases agree with TRBD1. V was pared by 3 bases and J by 7 bases, with 15 bases of the junction left unmatched. CDR1 and CDR2 from the germline V gene are SGHRS and YFSETQ. The CDR3 sequence is 16 residues long. The DNA for the CDR3 is TGCGCCAGCAGCTACCAACCGGACAGGTTGGGAGGTGGCTACACCTTC. This translates into CASSYQPDRLGGGYTF.

The V call is TRBV7-6, the J call TRBJ2-7, with TRBD1 matching 8 bases. This CDR3 spans 16 amino acids. With V trimmed by 4 bases and J by 2 bases, 10 bases remained unmatched. Germline CDR1 SGHVS, CDR2 FNYEAQ. CDR3 loop: CASSSGGGTGPYEQYF. For the CDR3, the DNA is TGTGCCAGCAGCTCCGGTGGAGGGACAGGACCCTACGAGCAGTACTTC.

The genes are TRBV9 and TRBJ2-3; 13 bases map to TRBD2. The germline gives CDR1 SGDLS, CDR2 YYNGEE. With V trimmed by 5 bases and J by 4 bases, 19 bases remained unmatched. The CDR3 consists of 20 residues. In nucleotides, the CDR3 is TGTGCCAGCAGTACCTCAAGACTAGCGGGGGGAGGGGACTTCGCAGATACGCAGTATTTT. It yields the protein CASSTSRLAGGGDFADTQYF.

The chain recombines TRBV18 with TRBJ2-7; TRBD1 or TRBD2 may be the D gene (6 bases each). Germline CDR1 reads KGHSH; CDR2 reads LQKENI. Trimming removed 3 bases from V and 5 bases from J, with 20 bases in between. The CDR3 is made up of 16 amino acids. The CDR3 coding sequence is TGTGCCAGCTCACCCCTGTTTGTAGGGGGGCGAAACGAGCAGTACTTC. It is translated as CASSPLFVGGRNEQYF.

In its sample, this clone was seen once. The chain recombines TRBV18 with TRBJ1-6; 9 nucleotides line up with TRBD1. CDR3 size: 17 residues. Germline V lookup: CDR1 KGHSH, CDR2 LQKENI. V gave up 5 bases and J gave up 4 bases; unmatched junction bases: 9. The CDR3 nucleotides read TGTGCCAGCTCAGAGCTCACAGGGGGCATTTATAATTCACCCCTCCACTTT. It yields the protein CASSELTGGIYNSPLHF.

This chain connects TRBV7-2 to TRBJ2-3, with 12 bases lining up with TRBD2. Germline CDR1 SGHTA, CDR2 FQGNSA. Trimming removed 5 bases from V and 4 bases from J; junction bases left unmatched: 7. The CDR3 length is 16 residues. CDR3 in amino acids: CASSILAGGGADTQYF. The DNA for the CDR3 is TGTGCCAGCAGCATACTAGCGGGGGGCGGCGCAGATACGCAGTATTTT.

This rearrangement joins TRBV6-5 to TRBJ2-7; D might be TRBD2 (6 bases). The CDR3 length is 14 residues. V dropped 6 bases and J dropped 1 base, with 13 bases sitting between them. Per the germline V gene, CDR1 is MNHEY and CDR2 is SVGAGI. CDR3 loop: CASSRWAGSYEQYF. The CDR3 DNA follows: TGTGCCAGCAGCCGTTGGGCGGGGTCCTACGAGCAGTACTTC.

The V and J genes are TRBV4-3 and TRBJ2-5; 10 nucleotides align to TRBD2. Germline CDR1 LGHNA, CDR2 YSLEER. The junction had 6 bases not matched to a gene; V was cut back by 1 base and J by 1 base. The CDR3 has 17 residues. CDR3 in amino acids: CASSQGGAGGLQETQYF. CDR3 DNA: TGCGCCAGCAGCCAAGGGGGAGCGGGGGGGCTCCAAGAGACCCAGTACTTC.

The chain carries TRBV6-1 and TRBJ2-5; 11 bases agree with TRBD2. The CDR3 is 18 residues long. V lost 1 base and J lost 4; bases outside the gene matches: 11. Germline V lookup: CDR1 MNHNS, CDR2 SASEGT. Here the CDR3 reads CASSEGWGLAGGGETQYF. Written as DNA, the CDR3 is TGTGCCAGCAGTGAAGGATGGGGTCTAGCGGGGGGCGGAGAGACCCAGTACTTC.

The J gene is TRBJ2-3, the V gene TRBV5-1, with TRBD1 matching 10 bases. CDR3 length equals 16 residues. After removal of 4 bases from V and 3 bases from J, the junction contained 8 bases not matched to a gene. Germline CDR1 reads SGHRS; CDR2 reads YFSETQ. The CDR3, as DNA: TGCGCCAGCAGCCCGCTAATGGGACAGGGGACAGATACGCAGTATTTT. Amino acids: CASSPLMGQGTDTQYF.

The chain combines TRBV2 with TRBJ2-5; 7 bases match TRBD1. The CDR3 is made up of 14 amino acids. Germline CDR1 and CDR2: SNHLY and FYNNEI. The V segment lost 8 bases and the J segment 5 bases; nucleotides outside the gene matches: 11. CDR3 bases: TGTGCCAGCTATGGGACAGCGTGGGAGGAGACCCAGTACTTC. It yields the protein CASYGTAWEETQYF.